The 22 T cell receptor beta chains listed next were all sequenced from one sample in a study of shared clonotypes between healthy human individuals. This table comes from immunoSEQ multiplex PCR, and its TCRdb copy is limited to in-frame clones, with some not included. The sample carries 2,500,000 or so clones, over 85% recorded once. The sequencing input was naive CD4+ T cells from PBMCs. Stated subset: CD45RA+ positively selected. These receptors originate from a man between 18 and 35 years old in good health. Some clones in this sample may be carry-over from other donors' samples.

The chain employs TRBV7-3 and TRBJ2-1; D is unclear. Between the trimmed V and J ends, which lost 5 bases and 7 bases, there was a span of 15 bases. CDR1 is SGHTA and CDR2 is FQGTGA in the germline V gene. This CDR3 contains 14 residues. The DNA of the CDR3 is TGTGCCAGCAGCCCACACTTCATGGGTAATGAGCAGTTCTTC. As protein: CASSPHFMGNEQFF.

The V gene is TRBV29-1, the J gene TRBJ2-3, with 15 bases aligning to TRBD2. This CDR3 region has 16 residues. Germline values: CDR1 SQVTM, CDR2 ANQGSEA. J gave up 5 bases and V 4 bases, and 7 bases lay outside the gene matches. CDR3 bases: TGCAGCGTTGGCCGAGGACTAGCGGGAGGGCTAGATACGCAGTATTTT. Translated, it gives CSVGRGLAGGLDTQYF.

The gene calls are TRBV4-2 and TRBJ2-2; 10 bases are a match to TRBD2. V shed 4 bases and J 1 base; nucleotides not matched to a gene: 12. The germline gives CDR1 LGHNA, CDR2 YNFKEQ. The CDR3 is made up of 19 amino acids. As DNA, the CDR3 is TGTGCCAGCAGCCCCGATATCGGACTAGCGGAGCGGAACACCGGGGAGCTGTTTTTT. This sequence encodes CASSPDIGLAERNTGELFF.

This clone was picked up one time. A read error may account for a junction end that differs from germline. The chain uses TRBV6-1 and TRBJ2-3, with a tentative D call TRBD2 (5 bases). The CDR3 runs to 12 residues. Germline V gene sequence: CDR1 MNHNS, CDR2 SASEGT. In nucleotides, the CDR3 is TGTGCCAGCAGTGAACCAGGAGGAGCCAAGGATTTT. This sequence encodes CASSEPGGAKDF.

The chain combines TRBV5-1 with TRBJ2-1, with 9 bases identical to TRBD2. The CDR3 spans 14 residues. V lost 6 bases, J lost 7 bases, and 8 bases stayed unmatched. CDR1 SGHRS and CDR2 YFSETQ come from the germline V gene. The CDR3 DNA is TGCGCCAGCACCCGAGTAGCGGGAGAAAATGAGCAGTTCTTC. This gives the protein CASTRVAGENEQFF.

The chain couples TRBV9 to TRBJ2-1; 15 nucleotides align to TRBD2. V was pared by 2 bases and J by 4 bases, with 1 base of the junction left unmatched. The CDR3 runs 16 residues. Germline V lookup: CDR1 SGDLS, CDR2 YYNGEE. This chain's CDR3 is CASSVGTSGRYNEQFF. For the CDR3, the DNA is TGTGCCAGCAGCGTCGGGACTAGCGGGAGGTACAATGAGCAGTTCTTC.

The CDR3 loop is CASSPSGTGGNNEQFF. CDR3 in DNA: TGTGCCAGCTCACCATCAGGGACAGGGGGCAACAATGAGCAGTTCTTC. The chain links TRBV18 to TRBJ2-1; TRBD1 agrees at 12 bases. V dropped 2 bases and J dropped 5; count of bases not matched to a gene: 4. Germline V gives CDR1 KGHSH, CDR2 LQKENI. This CDR3 spans 16 amino acids.

The chain recombines TRBV21-1 with TRBJ2-7; TRBD2 is taken as the D call from the table, unchecked against the DNA. TRBV21-1 is flagged as a pseudogene. The length of the CDR3 is 18 residues. CDR3 sequence reads: CASSKRRGLYEDSYEQYF. The CDR3 DNA reads TGTGCCAGCAGCAAACGGCGGGGACTATACGAGGACTCCTACGAGCAGTACTTC.

The V gene is TRBV5-1, the J gene TRBJ2-1; 11 bases line up with TRBD2. The CDR3 length is 19 residues. The ends lost 0 bases at V and 3 bases at J; junction bases unmatched: 11. Germline V gives CDR1 SGHRS, CDR2 YFSETQ. The CDR3 coding sequence is TGCGCCAGCAGCTTGGCGGGGGGTAGCGGGAGGGCCAACTACAATGAGCAGTTCTTC. Protein product: CASSLAGGSGRANYNEQFF.

The chain links TRBV19 to TRBJ2-2; weak D call: TRBD2 (6 bases). Looked up from germline, CDR1 is LNHDA and CDR2 is SQIVND (reference sequence). CDR3 length: 12 amino acids. V lost 5 bases and J 15 bases, leaving 16 bases between the germline ends. CDR3 sequence reads: CASSSRDWDVFF. The CDR3 DNA reads TGTGCCAGTAGTTCCCGGGACTGGGATGTGTTTTTT.

This rearrangement joins TRBV4-3 to TRBJ2-7; no definite D call. Per germline, CDR1 LGHNA and CDR2 YSLEER. The CDR3 covers 17 residues. Trimming shortened V by 0 bases and J by 0 bases, and 15 bases separated the two germline ends. The CDR3 loop reads CASSQDHGGWSSYEQYF. CDR3 in DNA: TGCGCCAGCAGCCAAGATCACGGTGGTTGGAGCTCCTACGAGCAGTACTTC.

This rearrangement joins TRBV4-2 to TRBJ1-4; TRBD1 is a possible D gene (6 bases). The CDR3 is made up of 16 amino acids. Looked up from germline, CDR1 is LGHNA and CDR2 is YNFKEQ. Trimming removed 2 bases at V and 4 bases at J, with 14 bases between. CDR3 protein: CASSQIETGVNEKLFF. In nucleotides, the CDR3 is TGTGCCAGCAGCCAAATAGAGACAGGAGTTAATGAAAAACTGTTTTTT.

This sequence joins TRBV4-1 and TRBJ1-5, with TRBD1 as a possible D gene (6 bases). Trimming left V 2 bases short and J 8 bases short, with 16 bases between. The CDR3 runs 15 residues. From germline, CDR1 is MGHRA and CDR2 YSYEKL. The CDR3 sequence: CASSQSGDILKPQHF. CDR3 DNA: TGCGCCAGCAGCCAATCGGGGGACATCCTAAAGCCCCAGCATTTT.

This chain connects TRBV5-5 to TRBJ1-5, with 7 bases matching TRBD1. CDR1 and CDR2 (germline): SGHKS, YYEKEE (reference sequence). The CDR3 sequence is 13 residues long. V gave up 3 bases and J gave up 7 bases; unmatched junction bases: 4. CDR3 nucleotides: TGTGCCAGCAGCTACCTGACAGGGCAGCCCCAGCATTTT. Its translation is CASSYLTGQPQHF.

This clone was observed a single time. Germline is not matched at one junction end, which may reflect a read error. The chain carries TRBV13 and TRBJ2-7, with D possibly being TRBD2 (6 bases). Germline assignment: CDR1 PRHDT and CDR2 FYEKMQ (reference sequence). The CDR3 is made up of 12 amino acids. CDR3 in DNA: TGTGCCAACCCGAGACGGGAGAAGCGAGATCGTTTC. Translation gives CANPRREKRDRF.

CDR3 residues: CASSSIPTGFGEKLFF. The DNA for the CDR3 is TGTGCCAGCAGCTCGATCCCGACAGGGTTTGGGGAAAAACTGTTTTTT. This chain joins TRBV5-5 and TRBJ1-4; 7 positions agree with TRBD1. Trimming cost V 3 bases and J 8 bases; bases outside gene matches: 13. This CDR3 region has 16 residues. The germline V gene encodes CDR1 SGHKS and CDR2 YYEKEE (reference sequence).

The genes are TRBV27 and TRBJ2-7, with 10 bases that match TRBD1. Germline CDR1 reads MNHEY; CDR2 reads SMNVEV (reference sequence). There are 15 residues in the CDR3. Trimming removed 5 bases from V and 5 bases from J; junction bases left unmatched: 9. The CDR3 loop is CASSAPGQGRNEQYF. The CDR3 nucleotides read TGTGCCAGCAGTGCCCCGGGACAGGGGAGGAACGAGCAGTACTTC.

V usage is TRBV19 and J usage is TRBJ1-5, with D hard to call. Germline CDR1 reads LNHDA; CDR2 reads SQIVND (reference sequence). Trimming took off 5 bases at V and 3 bases at J, with 8 bases between the two ends. CDR3 length equals 13 residues. Here the CDR3 DNA reads TGTGCCAGTAGTCAACCACCCAATCAGCCCCAGCATTTT. Amino acid sequence: CASSQPPNQPQHF.

The V gene is TRBV25-1, the J gene TRBJ2-1; D unclear. CDR1 and CDR2 (germline): MGHDK, SYGVNS. The CDR3 totals 14 residues. Trimming pared 6 bases from V and 1 base from J, leaving 10 bases between. CDR3 nucleotides: TGTGCCAGCAGGGTTGGGCCATCCTACAATGAGCAGTTCTTC. This encodes CASRVGPSYNEQFF.

J is TRBJ2-7 and V is TRBV7-2; 9 bases are a match to TRBD1. The CDR3 length is 15 residues. V dropped 5 bases and J dropped 3; count of bases not matched to a gene: 8. The germline gives CDR1 SGHTA, CDR2 FQGNSA. The CDR3 loop reads CASSTGQGRFYEQYF. The CDR3 DNA follows: TGTGCCAGCAGCACGGGACAGGGCCGTTTCTACGAGCAGTACTTC.

This chain connects TRBV5-1 to TRBJ1-1; the D is unclear. V gave up 2 bases and J gave up 0 bases, with 11 bases separating them. The CDR3 is 15 residues long. The germline gives CDR1 SGHRS, CDR2 YFSETQ. CDR3 amino acids: CASSLYTSMNTEAFF. In DNA form, the CDR3 reads TGCGCCAGCAGCTTATACACTTCGATGAACACTGAAGCTTTCTTT.

V usage is TRBV5-1 and J usage is TRBJ2-7, with D unclear. Germline V gene lookup returns CDR1 SGHRS and CDR2 YFSETQ. V was shortened by 1 base and J by 6 bases, with 14 bases between the two germline ends. This CDR3 spans 14 amino acids. The CDR3 DNA reads as TGCGCCAGCAGCTTGCAGGCTCAGGCCCCCGAGCAGTACTTC. As protein: CASSLQAQAPEQYF.